Listed here is a single TCR beta chain. Its cognate antigen has yet to be identified. Base quality data are lacking; no much larger clone is found one base away. This sample was taken from a study of blood T cells in healthy people across ages (dated by TCRdb to the mid-2010s). Concerning the study at large: In model experiments, roughly one uniquely barcoded TCR beta cDNA molecule per two T cells was captured by template switching. To track age-related changes in TCR beta repertoire diversity, the study relied on deep sequencing normalized with unique cDNA molecular identifiers. The donors were divided into four age groups: young (average around 16 years), middle-aged (under 40), aged (about 56) and long-lived (82). Using the same blood draw, the study looked at two additional independent replicas of 1 million unique cDNA reads for two donors, one aged 18 to 30 and the other aged 80 or older. The full study reports these points: Because donor CMV infection status was unknown, age-related changes in expanded clonotypes were potentially confounded. As age increased, observed TCR beta diversity per million T cells dropped in a roughly linear way, and a significant reduction was already evident by age 40. The percentage of naive T cells measured by flow cytometry correlated strongly with observed TCR beta diversity. Conclusive comparison of naive and antigen-experienced compartments was prevented by the profiling of bulk unsorted PBMCs. Estimates of total diversity from one million sequenced T cells were regarded as lower bounds and underestimates. Compared with the aged group, more naive CD4+ T cells, fewer expanded clones and increased TCR diversity were shown by the long-lived group, suggesting age selection.

The roughly 42 donors, aged roughly 6 to 100 years, were systemically healthy Caucasian individuals from Russia. Each donor gave roughly 9 milliliters of peripheral blood, drawn into EDTA-treated Vacutainer tubes. PBMCs were isolated by Ficoll-Paque density-gradient centrifugation, with at least 7 million obtained per sample. Total RNA, at least 5 micrograms per sample, was extracted from PBMCs with Trizol reagent. The percentages of naive CD45RAhigh/CD27high T cells were determined by flow cytometry on a PBMC aliquot from every donor. In the germline V gene, CDR1 corresponds to SNHLY and CDR2 to FYNNEI. V is clipped by 8 bases and J by 2 bases, and the sequence between their germline boundaries is 25 bases long. CDR3 length: 18 amino acids, cysteine to phenylalanine. The only DNA kept is the CDR3, 54 bases in frame from the first base. The library was obtained by 5' RACE. Sequencing was carried out with an Illumina HiSeq 2500. A second PCR of about 6 to 11 cycles was run with a J-beta primer mix and a sample-barcoded 5' primer. Each TCR beta cDNA molecule received a unique molecular identifier from a template-switch 5' adaptor carrying 12 random nucleotides. Each sample yielded at least 2.5 million CDR3-containing paired-end reads. The Mint cDNA synthesis kit, primed by a TRBC-specific oligonucleotide, was used to synthesize first-strand cDNA from all RNA. All cDNA was treated with uracil-DNA glycosylase and then went through a first 18-cycle PCR with the universal primers M1SS and BC2_uni_R. The study's own analysis went as follows. Each sample was normalized by randomly selecting 1 million high-quality reads, each carrying a distinct molecular identifier. Reads with shared molecular identifiers were discarded instead of being binned into consensus sequences. MiTCR, run with a Q25 quality threshold and the strictest error-elimination algorithm, handled CDR3 identification, clonotype clustering and error correction. Lower-bound total TCR beta diversity was estimated with a nonparametric unseen species model using Euler transformation. Clones were called with MiXCR by TCRdb after fastp trimmed the public reads at Q25, and only in-frame beta chains were retained. Rows with one shared CDR3 protein collapse into an entry with the most common genes and DNA. The V and J calls and clone size are TCRdb's, not the authors'. The sample data list around 1,000,000 distinct CDR3 sequences, and almost 25% of these were observed just once. The ten largest clones add up to 0.65% to 0.95% of the sample.

This same sample was also part of a study on T cells of mothers and their children. The second investigation adds: Nine systemically healthy Caucasian individuals, comprising three mothers and their six children, were included as donors. cDNA synthesis used all of the extracted RNA, with roughly 1.5 ug of RNA in each 15 ul reaction. Sample barcodes and 2-4 random nucleotides were added via the M1S primer in the second PCR. Over 8.5 million TCR beta CDR3 reads came from each mother, compared with around 3 million reads from each child. Thymic selection similarly shapes TCR recombination output in related and unrelated pairs, with minor effect from inherited differences. Normalized repertoire overlap was always found to be slightly, but never significantly, higher in related mother-child pairs than in unrelated mother-child pairs. Persistent microchimeric T cell clones were not detected, at a sensitivity of about 90 clones per million clonotypes. Deep NGS was used in the study to compare the TCR beta repertoires of mothers and children and to look for features that separate related mother-child pairs from unrelated individuals. The mean age was around 40 +/- 4 years for the mothers and about 12 +/- 4 years for the children. After adapters were ligated using NEBNext reagents, the libraries underwent 100+100 nt paired-end sequencing on an Illumina HiSeq 2000. To prevent cross-contamination, the mother and child libraries were prepared one month apart and sequenced in separate runs. Between roughly 500,000 and 2,300,000 distinct TCR beta clonotypes were identified per donor. Naive TCR beta clonotypes were estimated from low-frequency clonotypes matched to each donor's FACS-determined naive share, without sorting.

The rearrangement combines TRBV2 with TRBJ2-1, with TRBD2 perhaps the D gene, on 6 matching bases. This TCR came from a girl under 10 years old in good health. The sequenced material came from blood. The CDR3 corresponds to CASLHASRAGTPYNEQFF. The nucleotides read TGTGCCAGCCTGCATGCCTCAAGAGCGGGTACCCCCTACAATGAGCAGTTCTTC.